This TCR beta chain was profiled in a study of blood T cell repertoires in COVID-19. Study in general: Specimens from acute and convalescent COVID-19 originated in the United States, Italy and Spain. The analysed material was cDNA or gDNA that came from T cells, B-cell-depleted T cells, or PBMCs.

Germline CDR1 is SGDLS and CDR2 is YYNGEE. Unmatched junction bases numbered 7, after V lost 2 bases and J lost 4 bases. CDR3 length: 15 residues. This clone was recorded only once. In the original processing: Scientists estimated how many nucleated cells there were by amplifying reference gene primers. Sequenced by immunoSEQ multiplex PCR; TCRdb stores in-frame clones only, minus some. D and trimming were read from the DNA, whereas the V and J calls and clone size are those reported in that table. Here the sample spans about 160,000 clones, roughly 90% being singletons. The sample was peripheral blood. The V and J genes are TRBV9 and TRBJ2-7; 9 bases align to TRBD1. The TCR sequence derives from a man between 60 and 70 years old with acute or convalescent COVID-19. As DNA, the CDR3 is TGTGCCAGCAGCGTTCGAGACAGGGGGGGGTACGAGCAGTACTTC. Amino acids: CASSVRDRGGYEQYF.